The 22 T cell receptor beta chains below were found in one sample sequenced in a study of shared clonotypes between healthy human individuals. Some clones are missing from TCRdb's copy, which holds only in-frame ones; the method was immunoSEQ multiplex PCR. The sample consists of 2 million to 2.5 million clones, approximately 95% of them appearing once. Sequenced input: naive CD4+ T cells from PBMCs. The subset is: CD45RA+ positively selected. These receptors were obtained from a young man in good health. Some clones in this sample may be carry-over from other donors' samples.

The rearrangement links TRBV29-1 to TRBJ1-2; D remains ambiguous. The CDR3 is made up of 12 amino acids. Germline V lookup: CDR1 SQVTM, CDR2 ANQGSEA. The germline V and J ends were trimmed by 3 bases and 6 bases, with 11 bases remaining between them. CDR3 in amino acids: CSVDSQEDGYTF. CDR3 sequence (DNA): TGCAGCGTTGATTCCCAGGAGGATGGCTACACCTTC.

CDR3 sequence (DNA): TGTGCCATCGATGACGGTGGAGAGACCCAGTACTTC. Residues: CAIDDGGETQYF. V gene TRBV10-3 combines with J gene TRBJ2-5; D is undetermined. Germline assignment: CDR1 ENHRY and CDR2 SYGVKD. V was pared by 8 bases and J by 4 bases, with 11 bases between. This CDR3 has 12 amino acids.

This chain connects TRBV2 to TRBJ2-3, with 7 positions matching TRBD1. This CDR3 is 14 amino acids long. Germline values: CDR1 SNHLY, CDR2 FYNNEI. V lost 3 bases and J lost 3; bases outside the gene matches: 3. The CDR3 is CASSETGRTDTQYF. The CDR3 DNA reads TGTGCCAGCAGTGAGACAGGGCGGACAGATACGCAGTATTTT.

This chain connects TRBV19 to TRBJ1-2; D not resolved. The CDR3 is 16 residues long. In germline, CDR1 is LNHDA, CDR2 SQIVND (reference sequence). The ends were cut back, 2 bases at V and 2 bases at J, with 15 bases in the middle. CDR3 nucleotides: TGTGCCAGTAGTATATTAAGTAGCCGGCAGAACTATGGCTACACCTTC. Translated, it gives CASSILSSRQNYGYTF. Based on the CDR3 plus reference TRBV19 and TRBJ1-2, the full variable domain is DGGITQSPKYLFRKEGQNVTLSCEQNLNHDAMYWYRQDPGQGLRLIYYSQIVNDFQKGDIAEGYSVSREKKESFPLTVTSAQKNPTAFYLCASSILSSRQNYGYTFGSGTRLTVV.

CDR3 amino acids: CASSSGASGDNEQFF. DNA of the CDR3: TGTGCCAGCAGCTCCGGGGCTAGCGGAGACAATGAGCAGTTCTTC. This sequence joins TRBV7-8 and TRBJ2-1, with 7 bases that match TRBD2. The CDR3 runs 15 residues. Germline trimming cut 4 bases from V and 5 bases from J; bases unmatched to any gene: 8. Per germline, CDR1 SGHVS and CDR2 FQNEAQ.

The gene calls are TRBV2 and TRBJ2-7, with 10 bases fitting TRBD2. Germline lookup yields CDR1 SNHLY and CDR2 FYNNEI. The CDR3 spans 15 residues. Trimming cost V 6 bases and J 2 bases; bases outside gene matches: 7. CDR3 nucleotide sequence: TGTGCCAGCAGACCCGGGACTAGCGTGACCTACGAGCAGTACTTC. Encoded protein: CASRPGTSVTYEQYF. The full variable domain, in which reference TRBV2 and TRBJ2-7 provide the parts outside the CDR3, is EPEVTQTPSHQVTQMGQEVILRCVPISNHLYFYWYRQILGQKVEFLVSFYNNEISEKSEIFDDQFSVERPDGSNFTLKIRSTKLEDSAMYFCASRPGTSVTYEQYFGPGTRLTVT.

This clone has only one observation. This chain connects TRBV18 to TRBJ2-3; D tentatively reads TRBD1 or TRBD2 (5 bases each). V was trimmed by 8 bases and J by 3 bases, leaving 15 bases between them. Per the germline V gene, CDR1 is KGHSH and CDR2 is LQKENI. This CDR3 spans 14 amino acids. The CDR3, as DNA: TGTGCCAGCCCGCTCGGGGCTGGGACAGATACGCAGTATTTT. Protein: CASPLGAGTDTQYF.

This sequence joins TRBV18 and TRBJ1-3; 9 bases are shared with TRBD1. V gave up 5 bases and J gave up 2 bases; unmatched junction bases: 7. The V gene's germline CDR1 is KGHSH and CDR2 LQKENI. The length of the CDR3 is 16 residues. CDR3 coding DNA: TGTGCCAGCTCATTGGGCGGACAGGGGACTGGAAACACCATATATTTT. Its protein is CASSLGGQGTGNTIYF. Using reference TRBV18 and TRBJ1-3 for the parts outside the CDR3, the full variable domain is NAGVMQNPRHLVRRRGQEARLRCSPMKGHSHVYWYRQLPEEGLKFMVYLQKENIIDESGMPKERFSAEFPKEGPSILRIQQVVRGDSAAYFCASSLGGQGTGNTIYFGEGSWLTVV.

The J gene is TRBJ1-2, the V gene TRBV7-8; D is ambiguous. Germline-derived CDR1 and CDR2 are SGHVS and FQNEAQ. The V and J ends lost 4 bases and 3 bases respectively, with 9 bases between them. The CDR3 consists of 13 residues. The CDR3 DNA reads TGTGCCAGCAGCTCCAGAAGGGACTATGGCTACACCTTC. It is translated as CASSSRRDYGYTF.

V and J are TRBV11-2 and TRBJ1-3; unclear D gene. V dropped 0 bases and J dropped 3 bases, with 6 bases sitting between them. The CDR3 spans 14 residues. In germline, CDR1 is SGHAT, CDR2 FQNNGV. The chain's CDR3 is CASSLEAYGNTIYF. The CDR3, as DNA: TGTGCCAGCAGCTTAGAGGCATATGGAAACACCATATATTTT.

The chain recombines TRBV6-5 with TRBJ2-7; weak D call: TRBD2 (6 bases). The CDR3 totals 15 residues. The V end lost 6 bases, the J end lost 3 bases, and 18 bases lay between the germline ends. Germline values: CDR1 MNHEY, CDR2 SVGAGI. The CDR3 reads CASSTPRRGGYEQYF. As DNA, the CDR3 is TGTGCCAGCAGCACCCCGCGGAGGGGAGGCTACGAGCAGTACTTC.

This clone was detected only once. In DNA form, the CDR3 reads TGTGCCTGGAGTCCTAGCGGGAGTGTTTTGGGCAATGAGCAGTTCTTC. Protein product: CAWSPSGSVLGNEQFF. The V and J genes are TRBV30 and TRBJ2-1, with TRBD2 matching over 10 bases. The CDR3 runs 16 residues. Germline CDR1 GTSNPN, CDR2 SVGIG (reference sequence). After removal of 2 bases from V and 6 bases from J, the junction contained 10 bases not matched to a gene.

The chain links TRBV5-1 to TRBJ2-7; 8 bases fit TRBD2. The CDR3 length is 15 residues. In germline, CDR1 is SGHRS, CDR2 YFSETQ. The V gene end was trimmed by 1 base and the J gene end by 5 bases; junction bases not matched to a gene: 8. The chain's CDR3 is CASSLSREGHHEQYF. CDR3 DNA sequence: TGCGCCAGCAGCTTGTCACGGGAGGGCCATCACGAGCAGTACTTC.

The chain is built from TRBV11-2 and TRBJ2-7; 7 nucleotides align to TRBD2. Germline assignment: CDR1 SGHAT and CDR2 FQNNGV. V lost 5 bases, J lost 5 bases, and 12 bases stayed unmatched. This CDR3 contains 15 residues. DNA for the CDR3: TGTGCCAGCAGCCCCATTTGGGGGAGGGCCCACGAGCAGTACTTC. This encodes CASSPIWGRAHEQYF. The whole variable domain, remainder taken from reference TRBV11-2 and TRBJ2-7, is EAGVAQSPRYKIIEKRQSVAFWCNPISGHATLYWYQQILGQGPKLLIQFQNNGVVDDSQLPKDRFSAERLKGVDSTLKIQPAKLEDSAVYLCASSPIWGRAHEQYFGPGTRLTVT.

The chain has TRBV5-1 and TRBJ1-5, with a possible D match to TRBD1 (5 bases). CDR1 is SGHRS and CDR2 is YFSETQ in the germline V gene. Trimming shortened V by 4 bases and J by 6 bases, and 17 bases separated the two germline ends. This CDR3 contains 15 residues. CDR3 sequence (DNA): TGCGCCAGCAGCCCGGACGGGGCAGGGTCTCAGCCCCAGCATTTT. Translation: CASSPDGAGSQPQHF.

V is TRBV9 and J is TRBJ2-4; D remains unclear. CDR1 is SGDLS and CDR2 is YYNGEE in the germline V gene. Trimming left V 1 base short and J 6 bases short, with 8 bases between. The CDR3 has 13 amino acids. Here the CDR3 reads CASSVPPGNIQYF. The DNA for the CDR3 is TGTGCCAGCAGCGTACCCCCTGGAAACATTCAGTACTTC.

There are a few counts of this clone. This chain links TRBV28 with TRBJ1-1, with a weak D call TRBD1 (6 bases). Germline loops: CDR1 MDHEN, CDR2 SYDVKM. The germline V and J ends were trimmed by 3 bases and 9 bases, with 20 bases remaining between them. The CDR3 has 15 residues. CDR3 loop: CASSFGDSRGGQAFF. The CDR3 DNA follows: TGTGCCAGCAGTTTTGGGGACTCTAGGGGGGGACAAGCTTTCTTT.

This clone has a handful of counts. The chain combines TRBV7-8 with TRBJ1-5; 7 bases are a match to TRBD1. The trim removed 6 bases at V and 3 bases at J, leaving 8 bases unmatched. The CDR3 length is 15 residues. CDR1 is SGHVS and CDR2 is FQNEAQ in the germline V gene. The CDR3 is CASSRYTGANQPQHF. For the CDR3, the DNA is TGTGCCAGCAGTCGTTACACAGGGGCCAATCAGCCCCAGCATTTT.

The genes are TRBV10-3 and TRBJ2-2; no definite D call. The CDR3 is 14 residues long. Germline-derived CDR1 and CDR2 are ENHRY and SYGVKD. Trimming removed 3 bases at V and 7 bases at J, with 12 bases between. The CDR3, as DNA: TGTGCCATCAGTGACTGGGCGCCGGGCGGGGAGCTGTTTTTT. This codes for CAISDWAPGGELFF.

The J gene is TRBJ2-1, the V gene TRBV18; D call uncertain. The germline CDR1 and CDR2 sequences are KGHSH and LQKENI. This CDR3 region has 13 residues. The V end lost 4 bases, the J end lost 9 bases, and 13 bases lay between the germline ends. The CDR3 loop reads CASSLALKGEQFF. CDR3 DNA: TGTGCCAGCTCACTTGCGCTGAAGGGTGAGCAGTTCTTC.

CDR3 coding DNA: TGTGCCTGGAGTACCAACACAGGGGGCACTGAAGCTTTCTTT. Residues: CAWSTNTGGTEAFF. The chain links TRBV30 to TRBJ1-1, with 8 bases fitting TRBD1. V shed 2 bases and J 4 bases; nucleotides not matched to a gene: 6. This CDR3 spans 14 amino acids. Germline loops: CDR1 GTSNPN, CDR2 SVGIG (reference sequence).

V usage is TRBV9 and J usage is TRBJ2-7; TRBD1 agrees at 8 bases. CDR3 length: 16 amino acids. The V gene's germline CDR1 is SGDLS and CDR2 YYNGEE. V lost 0 bases, J lost 4 bases, and 9 bases stayed unmatched. For the CDR3, the DNA is TGTGCCAGCAGCGTAGGAGGGCAGGGGGCGCAATACGAGCAGTACTTC. Translated: CASSVGGQGAQYEQYF.